This TCR beta chain appears in the sequencing data of a study of CD8+CD57+ T cells in acquired aplastic anemia. Per germline, CDR1 SQVTM and CDR2 ANQGSEA. The CDR3 covers 17 residues. V was pared by 1 base and J by 3 bases, with 22 bases between. General study findings and limits: CD8+ Simpson's diversity did not differ significantly between patients and controls. Patients and controls turned out to have 25 to 35 CD8+ CDR3 sequences in common.

The table lists this clonotype with a few counts. Its antigen remains unknown. Genomic DNA, serving as template, underwent TCR beta VDJ and CDR3 profiling. In TCRdb, the reads were re-called with MiXCR into one record per CDR3 protein. The profile shows approximately 200,000 distinct CDR3 sequences, around 65% of them singletons. This receptor was taken from a human donor with severe aplastic anemia or a healthy control (not recorded which). The chain carries TRBV29-1 and TRBJ2-7; D may correspond to TRBD1 or TRBD2 (5 bases each). The sequencing input was sorted CD4+, CD8+, or CD8+CD57+ T cells (not recorded which) from PBMCs. The CDR3 protein is CSVEAPSQAGRGYEQYF. The CDR3 DNA is TGCAGCGTTGAAGCCCCTTCACAGGCGGGTAGAGGCTACGAGCAGTACTTC.